The clone carrying this T cell receptor (beta chain) was observed many times. Its specificity is not known. Using unique molecular identifiers, the investigators prepared the TCRbeta library. TCRdb fed the PCR reads into MiXCR, producing one record per CDR3 protein. The top ten clones hold about 2.8% of a sample with just under 250,000 distinct CDR3 sequences, over 20% of them seen once. This record comes from a study of T-cell reconstitution after alpha-beta-depleted transplantation in children. Germline V gives CDR1 LNHNV, CDR2 YYDKDF (reference sequence). The CDR3 is 13 residues long. The V and J ends lost 5 bases and 5 bases, in that order; junction bases with no gene match: 2. The study, taken as a whole, reports: It was newly produced T cells that mostly accounted for T-cell counts and diversity one year after transplant. At around two months after transplant, the alpha-beta T cells were reportedly derived from several hundred expanded clones that came from non-depleted graft cells. Diversity of TCRbeta at day 60 was high in some patients, arising from surviving recipient T cells and thymic progenitors.

V is TRBV15 and J is TRBJ2-4; 8 bases are shared with TRBD1. Sequenced here: PBMCs, sampled before TCRalphabeta/CD19-depleted stem cell transplant. This TCR was sampled from a girl aged 2-9 years with Fanconi anemia, due to receive a stem cell transplant. The CDR3: CATSLGQENIQYF. In nucleotides, the CDR3 is TGTGCCACCAGCCTGGGACAGGAAAACATTCAGTACTTC.